This TCR beta chain was profiled in a study of blood T cell repertoires in COVID-19. Trimming stripped 2 bases from V and 2 bases from J, with 20 bases between. The CDR3 spans 18 residues. Germline CDR1 is SGHTA and CDR2 is FQGNSA. In the original processing: Amplifying reference gene primers gave estimates of nucleated cell counts. Using immunoSEQ multiplex PCR, the repertoire was profiled, and TCRdb retains in-frame clones only, with some absent. V and J calls and clone size are copied from that table; D and trimming were computed from the DNA. The table includes about 210,000 clones, about 83% detected once. The table lists this clone with a count of one.

The sample was peripheral blood. The source is a woman in her thirties or forties with active or convalescent COVID-19. The chain combines TRBV7-2 with TRBJ2-3; the D gene is possibly TRBD2 (7 bases). Here the CDR3 DNA reads TGTGCCAGCAGCTTAAATAAAATGAGGGGGGGTATCACAGATACGCAGTATTTT. This sequence encodes CASSLNKMRGGITDTQYF. Filled out from reference TRBV7-2 and TRBJ2-3, the complete variable domain reads GAGVSQSPSNKVTEKGKDVELRCDPISGHTALYWYRQSLGQGLEFLIYFQGNSAPDKSGLPSDRFSAERTGGSVSTLTIQRTQQEDSAVYLCASSLNKMRGGITDTQYFGPGTRLTVL.